The clone carrying this TCR beta chain was seen once. This record comes from a study of blood T cell repertoires in COVID-19. Across the study: Samples came from the United States, Italy and Spain, spanning acute and convalescent COVID-19.

CDR3 length equals 11 residues. Germline loops: CDR1 SEHNR, CDR2 FQNEAQ (reference sequence). The V and J ends lost 5 bases and 6 bases respectively, with 8 bases between them. Clones were sequenced by immunoSEQ multiplex PCR, and TCRdb holds only the in-frame ones, with some missing. This sample carries fewer than 250,000 clones, roughly 80% of them seen once, and the ten largest clones take more than 9%. The chain joins TRBV7-9 to TRBJ2-7; D is perhaps TRBD2 (5 bases). This TCR derives from a woman of 80 years or more with acute or convalescent COVID-19. The sample taken for sequencing was peripheral blood. Here the CDR3 reads CASSRGLEQYF. CDR3 nucleotide sequence: TGTGCCAGCAGCCGAGGACTCGAGCAGTACTTC. The entire variable domain, with the rest obtained from reference TRBV7-9 and TRBJ2-7, is as follows: DTGVSQNPRHKITKRGQNVTFRCDPISEHNRLYWYRQTLGQGPEFLTYFQNEAQLEKSRLLSDRFSAERPKGSFSTLEIQRTEQGDSAMYLCASSRGLEQYFGPGTRLTVT.